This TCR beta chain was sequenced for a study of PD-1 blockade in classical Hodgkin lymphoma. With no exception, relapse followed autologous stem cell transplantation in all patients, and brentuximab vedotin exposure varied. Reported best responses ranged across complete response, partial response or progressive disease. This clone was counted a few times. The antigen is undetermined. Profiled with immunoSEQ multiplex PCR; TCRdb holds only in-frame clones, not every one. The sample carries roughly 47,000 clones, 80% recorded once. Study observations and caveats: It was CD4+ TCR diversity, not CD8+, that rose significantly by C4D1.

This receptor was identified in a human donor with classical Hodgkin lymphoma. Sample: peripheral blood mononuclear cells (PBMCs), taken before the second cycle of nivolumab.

CDR3 loop: CASSVGGAAYEQYF. The CDR3 nucleotides are TGTGCCAGCAGCGTAGGAGGGGCAGCCTACGAGCAGTACTTC. This chain joins TRBV9 and TRBJ2-7; the D gene could be TRBD1 or TRBD2 (5 bases each). Germline assignment: CDR1 SGDLS and CDR2 YYNGEE. CDR3 size: 14 residues. Trimming cost V 0 bases and J 2 bases, with 9 bases left between them.